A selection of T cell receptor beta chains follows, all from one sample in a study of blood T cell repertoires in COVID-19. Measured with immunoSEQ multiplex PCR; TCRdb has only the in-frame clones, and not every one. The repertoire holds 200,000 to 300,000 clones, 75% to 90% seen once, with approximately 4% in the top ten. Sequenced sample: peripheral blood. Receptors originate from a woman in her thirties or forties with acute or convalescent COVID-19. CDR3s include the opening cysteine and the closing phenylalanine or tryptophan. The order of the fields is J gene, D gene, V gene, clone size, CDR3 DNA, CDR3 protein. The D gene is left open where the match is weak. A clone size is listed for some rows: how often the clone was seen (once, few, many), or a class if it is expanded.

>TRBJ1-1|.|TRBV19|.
TGTGCCAGTAGTATACCGGGTTTTGGGGCTTTCTTT
CASSIPGFGAFF
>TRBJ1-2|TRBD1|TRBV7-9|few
TGTGCCAGCAGTCGGGGCCGGGACAGAGAATATGGCTACACCTTC
CASSRGRDREYGYTF
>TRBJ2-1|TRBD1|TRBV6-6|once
TGTGCCAGCAGCGCCCGGACAGGGCAGTTCTTC
CASSARTGQFF
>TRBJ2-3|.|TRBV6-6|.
TGTGCCAGCAGCACTCCTACAGGGAAGTTAAATACGCAGTATTTT
CASSTPTGKLNTQYF
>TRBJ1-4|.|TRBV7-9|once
TGTGCCAGCAACCGACAGGCAACTAATGAAAAACTGTTTTTT
CASNRQATNEKLFF
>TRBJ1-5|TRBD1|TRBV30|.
TGTGCCTGGAGTGTACTCCGGGACAGGAGAAGTTATAGCAATCAGCCCCAGCATTTT
CAWSVLRDRRSYSNQPQHF
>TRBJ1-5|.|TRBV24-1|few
TGTGCCACCAGTGGAGGGAATAGCAATCAGCCCCAGCATTTT
CATSGGNSNQPQHF
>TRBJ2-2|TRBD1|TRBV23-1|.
TGCGCCAGCAGTCACCACAGCCAGCCACCATCGGGACAGCCGATCGCGGGCACCGGGGAGCTGTTTTTT
CASSHHSQPPSGQPIAGTGELFF
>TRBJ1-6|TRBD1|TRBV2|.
TGTGCCAGCAGCCCGACAGGAGGGGGCTATTCACCCCTCCACTTT
CASSPTGGGYSPLHF
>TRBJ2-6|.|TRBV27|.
TGTGCCAGCAGCCCCACCCCCACAGCCTCTGGGGCCAACGTCCTGACTTTC
CASSPTPTASGANVLTF
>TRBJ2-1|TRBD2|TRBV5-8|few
TGTGCCAGCACCCCGAAGGCGGGGGTGAATGAGCAGTTCTTC
CASTPKAGVNEQFF
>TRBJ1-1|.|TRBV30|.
TGTGCCTGGAGTGTAACAGTCAACACTGAAGCTTTCTTT
CAWSVTVNTEAFF
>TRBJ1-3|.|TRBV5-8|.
TGTGCCAGCAGCCTCCCGAAGGGGGTCTCTGGAAACACCATATATTTT
CASSLPKGVSGNTIYF
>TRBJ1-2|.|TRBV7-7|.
TGTGCCAGCAGCCCAGTTAGACACCAACACCTCAACTATGGCTACACCTTC
CASSPVRHQHLNYGYTF
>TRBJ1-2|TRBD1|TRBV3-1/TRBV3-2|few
TGTGCCAGCAGCCCCCAGACAGGGGGCTACTATGGCTACACCTTC
CASSPQTGGYYGYTF
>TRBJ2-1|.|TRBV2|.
TGTGCCAGCAGGAGGTTGGTTGGTGGCTCCTACAATGAGCAGTTCTTC
CASRRLVGGSYNEQFF
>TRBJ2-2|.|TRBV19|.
TGTGCCAGTAGTATTGGTCAGGGGACGGTCGGGGAGCTGTTTTTT
CASSIGQGTVGELFF
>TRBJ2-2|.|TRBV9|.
TGTGCCAGCAGCCTTTGGAACACCGGGGAGCTGTTTTTT
CASSLWNTGELFF
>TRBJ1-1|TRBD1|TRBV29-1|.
TGCAGCGTTGAAGCACCGGGACAGGGGACGAACACTGAAGCTTTCTTT
CSVEAPGQGTNTEAFF
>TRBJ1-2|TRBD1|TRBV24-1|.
TGTGCCACCAGTGATGCGCGGACAGGGGGCGATGGCTACACCTTC
CATSDARTGGDGYTF
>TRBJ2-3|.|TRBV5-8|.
TGTGCCAGCAGCTTGACAGAAACAGATACGCAGTATTTT
CASSLTETDTQYF
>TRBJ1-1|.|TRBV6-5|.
TGTGCCAGCAGTTACGTTCGAGTGGGTCGGGATGCTTTCTTT
CASSYVRVGRDAFF
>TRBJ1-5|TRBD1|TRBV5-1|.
TGCGCCAGACAGGGGCCGGACAGGGGTAAGGTCGGCAATCAGCCCCAGCATTTT
CARQGPDRGKVGNQPQHF
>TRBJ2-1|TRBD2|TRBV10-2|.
TGCGCCGCCGAGCCCACTAGCGGCGAACTCTACAATGAGCAGTTCTTC
CAAEPTSGELYNEQFF
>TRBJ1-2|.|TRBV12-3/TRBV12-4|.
TGTGCCAGCAGACTCCGGTGGGGAGGCGGCTACACCTTC
CASRLRWGGGYTF
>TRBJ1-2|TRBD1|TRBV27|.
TGTGCCAGCAGTTCCCACCCGGGACAGGGTAACTATGGCTACACCTTC
CASSSHPGQGNYGYTF
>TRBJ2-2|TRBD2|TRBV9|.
TGTGCCAGCAGCCCCGGGACTAGTCCGGCGGGGGAGCTGTTTTTT
CASSPGTSPAGELFF
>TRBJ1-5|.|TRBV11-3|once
TGTGCCAGCAGCTCCTCGGGGCAGGGAGGGCATTTT
CASSSSGQGGHF
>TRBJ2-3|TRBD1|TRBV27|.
TGTGCCAGCAGTTTATTTGGGACAGCAGAGGAGGCGCAGTATTTT
CASSLFGTAEEAQYF
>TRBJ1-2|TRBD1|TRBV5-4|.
TGTGCCAGCAGCTTGGCCGGGACAGCTTATGGCTACACCTTC
CASSLAGTAYGYTF
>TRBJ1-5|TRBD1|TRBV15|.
TGTGCCACCAAACGGGACAGGAGTTATAGCAATCAGCCCCAGCATTTT
CATKRDRSYSNQPQHF
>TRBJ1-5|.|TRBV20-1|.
TGCAGTGCTAGTCTAAGGAGGGGGGGTCAGAATCAGCCCCAGCATTTT
CSASLRRGGQNQPQHF
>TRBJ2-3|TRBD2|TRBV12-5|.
TGTGCTAGTGGTTTGGTACAGGTCGGGTTGCGGGGGGGGCAGGATACGCAGTATTTT
CASGLVQVGLRGGQDTQYF
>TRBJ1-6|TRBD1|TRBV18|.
TGTGCCAGCTCCGTACAGGGGGAATATAATTCACCCCTCCACTTT
CASSVQGEYNSPLHF
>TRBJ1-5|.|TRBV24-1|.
TGTGCCACCAGCGGCGCCTCCGGGAGAGGCAATCAGCCCCAGCATTTT
CATSGASGRGNQPQHF
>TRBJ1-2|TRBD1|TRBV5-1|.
TGCGCCAGCAGCCCGGACCGGGACAGGGGGCTAATTAGCTATGGCTACACCTTC
CASSPDRDRGLISYGYTF
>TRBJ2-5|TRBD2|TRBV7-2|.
TGTGCCAGCAGCTTCGGGACTAGCGGGGGCCACACCCAGTACTTC
CASSFGTSGGHTQYF
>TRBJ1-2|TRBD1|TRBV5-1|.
TGCGCCAGCAGCTTATCAGGGGGGAACTATGGCTACACCTTC
CASSLSGGNYGYTF